These 20 T cell receptor beta chains originate from one sample sequenced in a study of blood T cell repertoires in COVID-19. Profiled with immunoSEQ multiplex PCR; TCRdb holds only in-frame clones, not every one. The table shows about 100,000 clones, with approximately 91% occurring only once. The sample comprised peripheral blood. All receptors come from a man aged 50-60 years with active COVID-19.

CDR3 sequence (DNA): TGTGCCAGCAGTTTACAGGGATTGAGCAATCAGCCCCAGCATTTT. It is translated as CASSLQGLSNQPQHF. The chain couples TRBV6-5 to TRBJ1-5; D is possibly TRBD1 (6 bases). The CDR3 length is 15 residues. V was shortened by 4 bases and J by 1 base, with 11 bases between the two germline ends. Germline V gives CDR1 MNHEY, CDR2 SVGAGI.

This clone was found once. The chain carries TRBV5-1 and TRBJ1-6; the match to TRBD1 covers 10 bases. V was pared by 4 bases and J by 9 bases, with 7 bases of the junction left unmatched. Germline assignment: CDR1 SGHRS and CDR2 YFSETQ. The CDR3 contains 15 residues. The CDR3 reads CASSGRDRGSSPLHF. The CDR3, as DNA: TGCGCCAGCAGCGGCCGGGACAGGGGCTCTTCACCCCTCCACTTT.

The chain has TRBV4-2 and TRBJ2-5, with 9 bases that match TRBD2. Per the germline V gene, CDR1 is LGHNA and CDR2 is YNFKEQ. Germline trimming cut 5 bases from V and 5 bases from J; bases unmatched to any gene: 12. The CDR3 has 16 amino acids. The DNA for the CDR3 is TGTGCCAGCAGCGTCGGCGGGGGGGCCGGTCTGGAGACCCAGTACTTC. It encodes CASSVGGGAGLETQYF.

This clone was counted once. The V gene is TRBV6-6, the J gene TRBJ1-2, with D maybe TRBD1 (6 bases). Trimming pared 4 bases from V and 8 bases from J, leaving 11 bases between. This CDR3 has 12 amino acids. CDR1 and CDR2 (germline): MNHNY, SVGAGI (reference sequence). For the CDR3, the DNA is TGTGCCAGCAGTTCGGACAGAGCGGGCTACACCTTC. This translates into CASSSDRAGYTF.

The gene calls are TRBV19 and TRBJ2-1, with D unresolved. V shed 4 bases and J shed 3 bases, with 7 bases lying between them. The CDR3 has 13 residues. CDR1 is LNHDA and CDR2 is SQIVND in the germline V gene (reference sequence). This CDR3 reads CASSTLSYNEQFF. The CDR3 DNA sequence: TGTGCCAGTAGTACTCTTAGCTACAATGAGCAGTTCTTC.

The rearrangement links TRBV19 to TRBJ1-2; possible D gene TRBD1, 5 bases. The CDR3 spans 16 residues. Trimming removed 5 bases from V and 4 bases from J, with 20 bases in between. Germline CDR1 is LNHDA and CDR2 is SQIVND (reference sequence). As DNA, the CDR3 is TGTGCCAGTAGTGCCGGGGGGAACCGATTTTTCTATGGCTACACCTTC. This sequence encodes CASSAGGNRFFYGYTF.

The CDR3 nucleotides are TGCAGTGCTAGTGTGGGACTAGCTGGCGGTGAGCAGTTCTTC. It codes for CSASVGLAGGEQFF. The chain links TRBV20-1 to TRBJ2-1; 9 nucleotides line up with TRBD2. Germline V CDR1 and CDR2: DFQATT, SNEGSKA (reference sequence). The V gene end was trimmed by 3 bases and the J gene end by 9 bases; junction bases not matched to a gene: 9. CDR3 length: 14 amino acids.

The rearrangement uses TRBV19 and TRBJ2-7, with TRBD2 as a possible D gene (6 bases). V was shortened by 1 base and J by 4 bases, with 8 bases between the two germline ends. The germline CDR1 and CDR2 sequences are LNHDA and SQIVND (reference sequence). This CDR3 spans 13 amino acids. The CDR3: CASSIGGGYEQYV. The CDR3 DNA follows: TGTGCCAGTAGTATAGGTGGGGGGTACGAGCAGTACGTC.

This clone occurred a few times. This rearrangement joins TRBV4-1 to TRBJ1-6; tentatively, D is TRBD1 (5 bases). The CDR3 contains 13 residues. Germline CDR1 MGHRA, CDR2 YSYEKL. V was trimmed by 3 bases and J by 8 bases, leaving 8 bases between them. The CDR3 DNA sequence: TGCGCCAGCAGCCAGCAGGGATATTCACCCCTCCACTTT. It translates to CASSQQGYSPLHF.

The chain employs TRBV10-2 and TRBJ2-3; TRBD2 aligns across 11 bases. The CDR3 covers 17 residues. The trim removed 7 bases at V and 4 bases at J, leaving 13 bases unmatched. Per germline, CDR1 WSHSY and CDR2 SAAADI. The CDR3 nucleotides are TGCGCCAGCACCCCCGGTAGCGGGAGGGCCGAAGCAGATACGCAGTATTTT. Its protein is CASTPGSGRAEADTQYF.

The chain is built from TRBV24-1 and TRBJ1-5; D unclear. In germline, CDR1 is KGHDR, CDR2 SFDVKD. CDR3 length equals 16 residues. V was pared by 2 bases and J by 2 bases, with 12 bases between. CDR3 amino acids: CATSDSDGRGNQPQHF. CDR3 bases: TGTGCCACCAGTGATTCGGACGGGAGGGGCAATCAGCCCCAGCATTTT.

The chain combines TRBV5-1 with TRBJ2-2; D possibly corresponds to TRBD1 (6 bases). V dropped 1 base and J dropped 4 bases, with 11 bases sitting between them. Germline assignment: CDR1 SGHRS and CDR2 YFSETQ. This CDR3 spans 15 amino acids. In DNA, the CDR3 is TGCGCCAGCAGCTTGAATTGGGGGCGCACCGGGGAGCTGTTTTTT. This gives the protein CASSLNWGRTGELFF.

On this clone itself: One end of the junction does not line up with germline, which may come from a read error. This sequence joins TRBV5-1 and TRBJ2-1, with 8 bases fitting TRBD1. Germline loops: CDR1 SGHRS, CDR2 YFSETQ. The CDR3 loop spans 13 amino acids. The CDR3 loop is CASRLDRADEQFF. The CDR3 DNA is TGCGCCAGCAGATTGGACAGGGCCGATGAGCAGTTCTTC.

Details on this clone: The junction departs from germline at one end; a sequencing error may be responsible. The chain recombines TRBV6-5 with TRBJ1-5; D unclear. Germline loops: CDR1 MNHEY, CDR2 SVGAGI. This CDR3 is built from 15 residues. CDR3 amino acids: CASIYREGGYQPQHF. The CDR3 DNA is TGTGCCAGCATTTACCGGGAGGGAGGCTATCAGCCCCAGCATTTT.

This chain connects TRBV10-3 to TRBJ1-6; TRBD1 is a possible D gene (5 bases). V was clipped by 3 bases and J by 5 bases, with 11 bases between them. This CDR3 contains 15 residues. Looked up from germline, CDR1 is ENHRY and CDR2 is SYGVKD. This chain's CDR3 is CAISERGINNSPLHF. For the CDR3, the DNA is TGTGCCATCAGTGAAAGGGGAATAAATAATTCACCCCTCCACTTT.

This chain connects TRBV5-1 to TRBJ1-2; D gene unclear. Per germline, CDR1 SGHRS and CDR2 YFSETQ. The CDR3 extends over 12 amino acids. Trimming left V 8 bases short and J 4 bases short, with 12 bases between. CDR3 nucleotide sequence: TGCGCCAGGGCGAGGGCGGGCTATGGCTACACCTTC. This sequence encodes CARARAGYGYTF.

The chain has TRBV24-1 and TRBJ2-5; 9 bases match TRBD2. Looked up from germline, CDR1 is KGHDR and CDR2 is SFDVKD. Trimming removed 4 bases from V and 0 bases from J; junction bases left unmatched: 5. The CDR3 runs 16 residues. The CDR3 DNA reads TGTGCCACCAGTGAGGTAAGCGGGGGGAACCAAGAGACCCAGTACTTC. Its translation is CATSEVSGGNQETQYF.

This rearrangement joins TRBV5-4 to TRBJ2-7; 7 bases match TRBD1. With V trimmed by 8 bases and J by 0 bases, 14 bases remained unmatched. The CDR3 has 16 amino acids. In germline, CDR1 is SGHNT, CDR2 YYREEE (reference sequence). CDR3 sequence reads: CASPPTGPILSYEQYV. The DNA for the CDR3 is TGTGCCAGTCCCCCGACAGGGCCTATACTCTCCTACGAGCAGTACGTC.

The chain couples TRBV6-2 or TRBV6-3 to TRBJ2-2; 9 bases align to TRBD1. This CDR3 region has 16 residues. J gave up 2 bases and V 6 bases, and 7 bases lay outside the gene matches. Per germline, CDR1 MNHEY and CDR2 SVGEGT. The CDR3 region is CASSTGTGSNTGELFF. For the CDR3, the DNA is TGTGCCAGCAGCACCGGGACAGGGTCCAACACCGGGGAGCTGTTTTTT.

The chain uses TRBV12-5 and TRBJ2-3; D is unclear. Germline assignment: CDR1 LGHNT and CDR2 FRNRAP. Deletions cut 0 bases from V and 2 bases from J, with 12 bases between. The CDR3 is 16 amino acids. The CDR3 sequence is CASGLVLSQVTDTQYF. The CDR3 coding sequence is TGTGCTAGTGGTTTGGTACTTTCGCAAGTCACAGATACGCAGTATTTT. Variable domain in full (rest from reference TRBV12-5 and TRBJ2-3): DARVTQTPRHKVTEMGQEVTMRCQPILGHNTVFWYRQTMMQGLELLAYFRNRAPLDDSGMPKDRFSAEMPDATLATLKIQPSEPRDSAVYFCASGLVLSQVTDTQYFGPGTRLTVL.